A single T cell receptor beta chain is shown here with its context. The data were obtained in a study of blood T cell repertoires in COVID-19. Whole-study context: Acute and convalescent COVID-19 samples came from the United States, Italy and Spain. In each case, the material was cDNA or gDNA derived from T cells, B-cell-depleted T cells, or PBMCs.

As handled by the study authors: Estimates of nucleated cell counts were drawn from the amplification of reference gene primers. Sequenced by immunoSEQ multiplex PCR; TCRdb stores in-frame clones only, minus some. V and J calls and clone size come straight from that table; D and trimming were deduced from the DNA. The data hold over 45,000 clones, with about 88% observed a single time. Sequencing was done on a sample of peripheral blood. The source is an elderly man in a cohort sampled during active COVID-19.

In DNA, the CDR3 is TGTGCCAGCAGTTACTCCGCAAGTGACAGGGCTATTAGAAATGGTCAGCCCCAGCATTTT. Protein: CASSYSASDRAIRNGQPQHF. The rearrangement uses TRBV6-2 or TRBV6-3 and TRBJ1-5, with 7 bases that match TRBD1. This CDR3 region has 20 residues. Germline V gene data show CDR1 as MNHEY and CDR2 as SVGEGT. J gave up 6 bases and V 0 bases, and 20 bases lay outside the gene matches.